The 20 T cell receptor beta chains in this list originate from one sample, sequenced in a study of T-cell reconstitution after alpha-beta-depleted transplantation in children. The authors prepared the TCRbeta library with unique molecular identifiers. TCRdb recomputed calls from the PCR reads with MiXCR, one row per CDR3 protein. Of about 410,000 distinct CDR3 sequences listed, roughly 22% are singletons. The sequences come from PBMCs from the stem cell graft donor, collected from the stem cell graft. The origin of the receptors is a human donor who donated a stem cell graft to a child with acute myeloid leukemia.

This chain connects TRBV7-9 to TRBJ2-1; the match to TRBD1 covers 7 bases. V shed 4 bases, J shed 0 bases, and the junction held 3 bases outside the gene matches. CDR1 SEHNR and CDR2 FQNEAQ come from the germline V gene (reference sequence). This CDR3 spans 15 amino acids. Here the CDR3 reads CASSSAGGSYNEQFF. Here the CDR3 DNA reads TGTGCCAGCAGCTCTGCAGGGGGCTCCTACAATGAGCAGTTCTTC.

This clonotype occurred a few times. The V call is TRBV20-1, the J call TRBJ2-1, with 8 bases identical to TRBD2. V lost 0 bases to trimming and J lost 3 bases; unmatched junction nucleotides: 10. CDR1 and CDR2 from the germline V gene are DFQATT and SNEGSKA (reference sequence). This CDR3 region has 17 residues. CDR3 sequence reads: CSARERGKLADYNEQFF. In DNA, the CDR3 is TGCAGTGCTAGAGAGAGGGGAAAACTAGCGGACTACAATGAGCAGTTCTTC.

This clonotype has only a few counts. The chain couples TRBV5-1 to TRBJ2-7; TRBD2 agrees at 9 bases. The length of the CDR3 is 16 residues. Losses at the gene ends were 0 bases for V and 0 bases for J; bases not matched to a gene: 4. The germline gives CDR1 SGHRS, CDR2 YFSETQ. CDR3 residues: CASSLVLSGSSYEQYF. CDR3 DNA sequence: TGCGCCAGCAGCTTGGTTCTTAGCGGGAGCTCCTACGAGCAGTACTTC. The complete variable domain, with remaining parts taken from reference TRBV5-1 and TRBJ2-7, reads KAGVTQTPRYLIKTRGQQVTLSCSPISGHRSVSWYQQTPGQGLQFLFEYFSETQRNKGNFPGRFSGRQFSNSRSEMNVSTLELGDSALYLCASSLVLSGSSYEQYFGPGTRLTVT.

Comment on this clonotype: The junction and the germline gene differ at one end; a read error may be behind it. V gene TRBV20-1 combines with J gene TRBJ2-2, with D possibly TRBD2 on 6 matching bases. Germline assignment: CDR1 DFQATT and CDR2 SNEGSKA (reference sequence). The length of the CDR3 is 14 residues. Here the CDR3 reads CSASEGSNTGEVFF. The CDR3 DNA reads TGCAGTGCTAGCGAGGGCTCCAACACCGGGGAGGTGTTTTTT.

This clonotype has at least ten counts. This chain links TRBV20-1 with TRBJ2-7; TRBD1 might be the D (5 bases). Germline-derived CDR1 and CDR2 are DFQATT and SNEGSKA (reference sequence). The germline V and J ends were trimmed by 3 bases and 3 bases, with 9 bases remaining between them. This CDR3 is 12 amino acids long. DNA for the CDR3: TGCAGTGCTAGCGGGCAGGGCTACGAGCAGTACTTC. Its protein is CSASGQGYEQYF.

This clonotype was counted at least ten times. The chain uses TRBV29-1 and TRBJ2-1; 11 bases are shared with TRBD2. The CDR3 length is 14 residues. Trimming removed 4 bases from V and 6 bases from J; junction bases left unmatched: 5. CDR1 and CDR2 from the germline V gene are SQVTM and ANQGSEA. The CDR3 DNA reads as TGCAGCGTTGTACGGACTAGCGGGTTCAATGAGCAGTTCTTC. This translates into CSVVRTSGFNEQFF.

This clonotype occurred many times. The V and J genes are TRBV5-1 and TRBJ2-7; D remains unclear. Trimming stripped 2 bases from V and 3 bases from J, with 12 bases between. Germline-derived CDR1 and CDR2 are SGHRS and YFSETQ. The CDR3 sequence is 14 residues long. CDR3 nucleotide sequence: TGCGCCAGCAGCTTAATCGACGGAGTCTACGAGCAGTACTTC. It codes for CASSLIDGVYEQYF.

The table lists this clonotype with a few counts. CDR3: CASSEASLRGTQYF. CDR3 nucleotide sequence: TGCGCCAGCTCGGAGGCGTCTCTTCGGGGTACGCAGTATTTT. The J gene is TRBJ2-3, the V gene TRBV5-1, with a possible D match to TRBD2 (5 bases). The germline gives CDR1 SGHRS, CDR2 YFSETQ. Deletions cut 7 bases from V and 8 bases from J, with 20 bases between. This CDR3 spans 14 amino acids.

Ten or more counts support this clonotype. The rearrangement uses TRBV20-1 and TRBJ1-2, with D unclear. The CDR3 covers 14 residues. V lost 0 bases and J lost 4, with 12 bases in between. CDR1 and CDR2 from the germline V gene are DFQATT and SNEGSKA (reference sequence). CDR3 loop: CSARDQSSTYGYTF. CDR3 DNA: TGCAGTGCTAGAGATCAATCGAGCACCTATGGCTACACCTTC.

There are many counts of this clonotype. The chain is built from TRBV7-2 and TRBJ2-7; 10 nucleotides line up with TRBD2. The CDR3 covers 14 residues. Trimming at V came to 3 bases and at J to 4 bases, leaving 3 bases not matched to a gene. Germline loops: CDR1 SGHTA, CDR2 FQGNSA. The CDR3 region has the DNA TGTGCCAGCAGCTTTCCTAGCGGGAGTTACGAGCAGTACTTC. This encodes CASSFPSGSYEQYF.

V usage is TRBV2 and J usage is TRBJ1-2; D is unclear. Trimming removed 8 bases at V and 4 bases at J, with 14 bases between. The length of the CDR3 is 13 residues. CDR1 SNHLY and CDR2 FYNNEI come from the germline V gene. The chain's CDR3 is CASVPVFVYGYTF. For the CDR3, the DNA is TGTGCCAGCGTCCCAGTCTTTGTCTATGGCTACACCTTC.

At least ten counts were recorded for this clonotype. The chain is built from TRBV4-3 and TRBJ1-1; unclear D gene. V lost 1 base and J 6 bases, leaving 12 bases between the germline ends. CDR1 is LGHNA and CDR2 is YSLEER in the germline V gene. The CDR3 is made up of 14 amino acids. CDR3 sequence (DNA): TGCGCCAGCAGCCAAGTGATTGCGGGAGCTGAAGCTTTCTTT. It translates to CASSQVIAGAEAFF.

This clonotype was counted a few times. The chain recombines TRBV5-5 with TRBJ2-3; tentatively, D is TRBD1 or TRBD2 (6 bases each). The CDR3 has 17 residues. Trimming pared 0 bases from V and 0 bases from J, leaving 14 bases between. CDR1 SGHKS and CDR2 YYEKEE come from the germline V gene (reference sequence). CDR3 in DNA: TGTGCCAGCAGCTTGGCCGGGGGCTCTTCTAGCACAGATACGCAGTATTTT. It specifies CASSLAGGSSSTDTQYF.

This rearrangement joins TRBV24-1 to TRBJ2-7; 15 bases align to TRBD2. The V segment lost 3 bases and the J segment 4 bases; nucleotides outside the gene matches: 3. Germline V CDR1 and CDR2: KGHDR, SFDVKD. This CDR3 has 16 residues. CDR3 protein: CATSDRTSGREYEQYF. The CDR3 DNA is TGTGCCACCAGTGATCGGACTAGCGGGAGGGAGTACGAGCAGTACTTC.

V usage is TRBV9 and J usage is TRBJ2-2; TRBD1 matches at 8 bases. Trimming removed 2 bases from V and 10 bases from J; junction bases left unmatched: 4. The CDR3 runs to 13 residues. Germline-derived CDR1 and CDR2 are SGDLS and YYNGEE. CDR3 nucleotides: TGTGCCAGCAGCGTCGCAGGGGGCGCGGAGCTGTTTTTT. Its translation is CASSVAGGAELFF.

V usage is TRBV7-3 and J usage is TRBJ2-1, with D perhaps assigned TRBD1 or TRBD2 (5 bases each). Germline lookup yields CDR1 SGHTA and CDR2 FQGTGA. The V end was cut by 2 bases, the J end by 5 bases, with 13 bases between. The CDR3 has 15 residues. The CDR3 DNA reads as TGTGCCAGCAGCTTAGGCCTGGGGACGGACAATGAGCAGTTCTTC. Protein: CASSLGLGTDNEQFF.

The gene calls are TRBV20-1 and TRBJ1-1, with D hard to call. Germline CDR1 DFQATT, CDR2 SNEGSKA (reference sequence). V was cut by 3 bases and J by 5 bases, with 13 bases left in between. CDR3 size: 13 residues. CDR3 in DNA: TGCAGTGCTAGGCCGGGATTGGTTACTGAAGCTTTCTTT. It yields the protein CSARPGLVTEAFF.

This clonotype was recorded at least ten times. The genes are TRBV7-2 and TRBJ2-4, with 8 positions matching TRBD2. The CDR3 contains 14 residues. The trim removed 6 bases at V and 8 bases at J, leaving 9 bases unmatched. Germline V gene sequence: CDR1 SGHTA, CDR2 FQGNSA. The CDR3 reads CASSWSGSMDIQYF. CDR3 sequence (DNA): TGTGCCAGCAGTTGGAGCGGGAGTATGGACATTCAGTACTTC.

This chain uses TRBV20-1 with TRBJ2-7, with 13 bases aligning to TRBD2. The CDR3 totals 15 residues. V was pared by 6 bases and J by 0 bases, with 5 bases of the junction left unmatched. The germline V gene has CDR1 DFQATT and CDR2 SNEGSKA (reference sequence). The CDR3 loop is CSAPRTSGSSYEQYF. The CDR3 bases are TGCAGTGCGCCCCGGACTAGCGGGAGCTCCTACGAGCAGTACTTC.

This clonotype has a handful of counts. The V gene is TRBV4-2, the J gene TRBJ1-1; D gene uncertain. V lost 0 bases and J 1 base, leaving 15 bases between the germline ends. Germline V gene sequence: CDR1 LGHNA, CDR2 YNFKEQ. The CDR3 contains 17 residues. The CDR3 reads CASSQEGSGSGNTEAFF. The CDR3 DNA is TGTGCCAGCAGCCAAGAAGGCAGTGGGAGTGGGAACACTGAAGCTTTCTTT.